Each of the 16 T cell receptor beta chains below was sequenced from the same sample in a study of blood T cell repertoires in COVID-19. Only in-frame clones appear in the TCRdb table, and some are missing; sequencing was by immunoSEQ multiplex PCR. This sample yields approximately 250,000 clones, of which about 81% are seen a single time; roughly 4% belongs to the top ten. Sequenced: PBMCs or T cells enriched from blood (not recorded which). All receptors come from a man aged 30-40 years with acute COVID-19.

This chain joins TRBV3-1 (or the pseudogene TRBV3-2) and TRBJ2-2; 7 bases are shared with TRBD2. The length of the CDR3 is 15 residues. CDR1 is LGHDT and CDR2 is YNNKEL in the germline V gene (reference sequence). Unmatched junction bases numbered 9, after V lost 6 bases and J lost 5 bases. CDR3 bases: TGTGCCAGCAGTGTTTATAGCGGGCCGACCGGGGAGCTGTTTTTT. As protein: CASSVYSGPTGELFF.

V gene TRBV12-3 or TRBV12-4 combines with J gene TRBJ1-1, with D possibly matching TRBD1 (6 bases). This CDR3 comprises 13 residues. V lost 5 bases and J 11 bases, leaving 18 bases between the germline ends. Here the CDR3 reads CASSVVGAGLAFF. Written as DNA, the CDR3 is TGTGCCAGCAGTGTAGTGGGGGCAGGGTTGGCTTTCTTT.

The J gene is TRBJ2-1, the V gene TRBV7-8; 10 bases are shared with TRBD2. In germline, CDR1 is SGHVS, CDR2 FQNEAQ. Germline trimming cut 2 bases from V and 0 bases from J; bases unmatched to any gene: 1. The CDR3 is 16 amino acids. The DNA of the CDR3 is TGTGCCAGCAGCTTAATAGCGGGGGGCTCCTACAATGAGCAGTTCTTC. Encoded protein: CASSLIAGGSYNEQFF.

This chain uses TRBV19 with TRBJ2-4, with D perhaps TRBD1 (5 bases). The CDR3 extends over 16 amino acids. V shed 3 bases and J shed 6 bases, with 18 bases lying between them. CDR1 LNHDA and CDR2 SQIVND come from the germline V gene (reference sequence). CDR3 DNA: TGTGCCAGTAGTATTAACTTTCCCCCAAGGGGAAACATTCAGTACTTC. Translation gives CASSINFPPRGNIQYF.

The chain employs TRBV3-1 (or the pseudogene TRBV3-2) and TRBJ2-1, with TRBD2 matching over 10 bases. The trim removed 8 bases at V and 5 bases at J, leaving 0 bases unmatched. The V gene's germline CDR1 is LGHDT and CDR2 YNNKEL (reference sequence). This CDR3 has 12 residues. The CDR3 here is CASGTSDNEQFF. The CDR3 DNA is TGTGCCAGCGGGACTAGCGACAATGAGCAGTTCTTC.

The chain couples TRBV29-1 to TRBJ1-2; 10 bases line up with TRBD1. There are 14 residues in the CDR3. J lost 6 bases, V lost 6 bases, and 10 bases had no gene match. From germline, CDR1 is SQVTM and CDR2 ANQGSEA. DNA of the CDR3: TGCAGCGTCGCCAGGGACAGGGGACGTAATGGCTACACCTTC. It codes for CSVARDRGRNGYTF.

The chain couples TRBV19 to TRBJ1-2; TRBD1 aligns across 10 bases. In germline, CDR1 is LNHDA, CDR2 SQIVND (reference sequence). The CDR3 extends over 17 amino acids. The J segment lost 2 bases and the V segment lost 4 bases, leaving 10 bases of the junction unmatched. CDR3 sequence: CASSKRTGGNLNYGYTF. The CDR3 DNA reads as TGTGCCAGTAGTAAAAGGACAGGGGGGAATCTGAACTATGGCTACACCTTC.

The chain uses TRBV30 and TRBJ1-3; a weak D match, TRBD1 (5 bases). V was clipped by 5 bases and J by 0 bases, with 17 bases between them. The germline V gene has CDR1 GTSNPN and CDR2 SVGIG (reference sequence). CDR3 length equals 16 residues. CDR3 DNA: TGTGCCTGGGCAAGAGACAGTGTGTTCTCTGGAAACACCATATATTTT. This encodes CAWARDSVFSGNTIYF.

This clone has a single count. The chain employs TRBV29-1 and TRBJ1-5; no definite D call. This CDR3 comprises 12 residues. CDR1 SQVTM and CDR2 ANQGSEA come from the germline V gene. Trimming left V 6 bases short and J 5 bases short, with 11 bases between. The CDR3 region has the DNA TGCAGCGTCGCGGGCCCCGATCAGCCCCAGCATTTT. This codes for CSVAGPDQPQHF.

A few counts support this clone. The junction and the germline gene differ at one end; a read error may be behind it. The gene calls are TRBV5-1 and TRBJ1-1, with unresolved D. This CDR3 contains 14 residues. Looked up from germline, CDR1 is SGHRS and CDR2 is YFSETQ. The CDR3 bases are TGTGCCAGCAGCTTGGACGCAGGGAACACTGAAGCTTTCTTT. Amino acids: CASSLDAGNTEAFF.

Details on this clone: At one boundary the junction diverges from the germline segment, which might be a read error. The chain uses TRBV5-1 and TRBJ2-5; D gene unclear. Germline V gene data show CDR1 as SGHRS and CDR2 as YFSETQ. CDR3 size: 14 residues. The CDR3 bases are TGTGCCAGCACCCCCCCTCATATCGGGGAGACCCAGTACTTC. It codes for CASTPPHIGETQYF.

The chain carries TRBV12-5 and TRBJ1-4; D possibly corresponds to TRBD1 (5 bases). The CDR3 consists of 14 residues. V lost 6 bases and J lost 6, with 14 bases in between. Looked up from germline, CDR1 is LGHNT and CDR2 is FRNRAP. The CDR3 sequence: CASGLSAGDEKLFF. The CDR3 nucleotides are TGTGCTAGTGGCCTGTCTGCGGGGGATGAAAAACTGTTTTTT.

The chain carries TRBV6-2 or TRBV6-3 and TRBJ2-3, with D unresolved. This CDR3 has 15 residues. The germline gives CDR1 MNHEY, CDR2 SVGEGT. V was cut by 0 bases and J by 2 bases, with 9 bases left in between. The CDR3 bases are TGTGCCAGCAGTTACTCGAGGCAGTCCACAGATACGCAGTATTTT. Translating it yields CASSYSRQSTDTQYF.

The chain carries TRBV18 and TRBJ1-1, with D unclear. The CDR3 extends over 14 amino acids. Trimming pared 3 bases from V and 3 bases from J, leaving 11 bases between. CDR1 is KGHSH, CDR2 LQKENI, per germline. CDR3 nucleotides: TGTGCCAGCTCACCTACGGGATTCGACACTGAAGCTTTCTTT. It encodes CASSPTGFDTEAFF.

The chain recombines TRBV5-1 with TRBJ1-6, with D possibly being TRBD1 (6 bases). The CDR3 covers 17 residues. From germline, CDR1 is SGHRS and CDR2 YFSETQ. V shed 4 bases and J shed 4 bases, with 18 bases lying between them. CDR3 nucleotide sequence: TGCGCCAGCAGCACGCACTCCGCGACAGGTTATAATTCACCCCTCCACTTT. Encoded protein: CASSTHSATGYNSPLHF.

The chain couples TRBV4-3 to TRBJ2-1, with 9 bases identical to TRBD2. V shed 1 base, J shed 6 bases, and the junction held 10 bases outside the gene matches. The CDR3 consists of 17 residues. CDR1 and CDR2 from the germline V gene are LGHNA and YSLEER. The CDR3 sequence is CASSQGLAGSRSNEQFF. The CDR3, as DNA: TGCGCCAGCAGCCAAGGGCTAGCGGGAAGTCGGAGCAATGAGCAGTTCTTC.